This entry concerns a single T cell receptor beta chain. Per the germline V gene, CDR1 is ENHRY and CDR2 is SYGVKD. Trimming took 2 bases from V and 4 from J, leaving 6 bases between them. The CDR3 length is 13 residues. The data were obtained in a study of T cell responses to AZD1222 COVID-19 vaccine. TCRdb keeps only in-frame clones here, not all; method: immunoSEQ multiplex PCR. The profile shows approximately 85,000 clones, approximately 87% of them singletons. The source is an adult in good health. This specimen was peripheral blood, taken on day 0 of AZD1222 vaccination. The rearrangement joins TRBV10-3 to TRBJ1-3; perhaps TRBD1 as D (6 bases). The CDR3 DNA reads TGTGCCATCAGTGAGGGACAGGGAAACACCATATATTTT. As protein: CAISEGQGNTIYF.